This note documents a single TCR beta chain sequence. What it binds is not known. Assay used: immunoSEQ multiplex PCR; TCRdb lists only in-frame clones, some missing. The sample contains roughly 30,000 clones, roughly four fifths of which appear only once. This record belongs to a study of lymphopenia after photon versus proton radiotherapy. The study's findings and limits: Relative stability marked proton patients; photon patients lost diversity and naive cells.

V gave up 0 bases and J gave up 8 bases; unmatched junction bases: 3. CDR1 and CDR2 (germline): SGHRS, YFSETQ. This CDR3 has 14 residues. The sample here was peripheral blood, taken from a patient treated with photon-based radiotherapy. The chain links TRBV5-1 to TRBJ2-4, with TRBD1 matching 9 bases. This clonotype originated in a man between 50 and 59 years old with gastric cancer. CDR3 residues: CASSLGTGVDIQYF. As DNA, the CDR3 is TGCGCCAGCAGCTTGGGGACAGGGGTTGACATTCAGTACTTC.